This T cell receptor (beta chain) emerged from a study of CD8 T cells in Susac syndrome. Points from the study as a whole: As acknowledged by the study, its TCR sequencing and HLA analysis included a relatively small number of individuals.

This clonotype was recorded only once. The antigen remains unidentified. The RNA input was roughly 0.5 to 1 ug, and it was reverse transcribed with random hexamers. Across 54 Vbeta and 13 Jbeta, immunoSEQ multiplex PCR amplified TCR beta CDR3. TCRdb ran MiXCR on the immunoSEQ multiplex PCR reads and lists one entry per CDR3 protein. The sample has 200,000 to 250,000 distinct CDR3 sequences; roughly 95% are singletons. The sequenced target, TCR beta, came from blood CD8+ and CD4+ T cells. Sequences were obtained from CD4+ T cells from PBMCs. The source is a human donor with multiple sclerosis.

The CDR3 DNA follows: TGCGCCAGCAGGCCTAGTGGCACGAATGAAAAACTGTTTTTT. Translating gives CASRPSGTNEKLFF. The V gene is TRBV4-1, the J gene TRBJ1-4; D not certain. Between the trimmed V and J ends, which lost 6 bases and 5 bases, there was a span of 13 bases. Germline-derived CDR1 and CDR2 are MGHRA and YSYEKL. This CDR3 spans 14 amino acids.